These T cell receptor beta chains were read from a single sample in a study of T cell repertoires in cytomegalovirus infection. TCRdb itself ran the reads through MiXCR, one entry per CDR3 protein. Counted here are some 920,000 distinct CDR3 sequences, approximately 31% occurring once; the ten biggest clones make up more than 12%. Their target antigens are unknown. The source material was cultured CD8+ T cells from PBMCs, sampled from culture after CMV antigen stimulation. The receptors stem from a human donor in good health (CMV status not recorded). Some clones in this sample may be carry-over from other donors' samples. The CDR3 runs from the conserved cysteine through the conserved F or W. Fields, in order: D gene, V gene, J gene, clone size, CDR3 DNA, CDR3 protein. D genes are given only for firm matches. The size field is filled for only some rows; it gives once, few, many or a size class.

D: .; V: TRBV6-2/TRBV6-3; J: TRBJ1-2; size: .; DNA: TGTGCCGCCAAAGTCAGAGTAAACCACTATGGCTACACCTTC; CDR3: CAAKVRVNHYGYTF
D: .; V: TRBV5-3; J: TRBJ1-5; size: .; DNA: TGTGCCAGCAGCGAACCAACAGGTTACAATCAGCCCCAGCATTTT; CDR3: CASSEPTGYNQPQHF
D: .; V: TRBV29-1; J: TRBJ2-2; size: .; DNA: TGCAGCGTTGATTTTGAAGGCCCGAACACCGGGGAGCTGTTTTTT; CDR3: CSVDFEGPNTGELFF
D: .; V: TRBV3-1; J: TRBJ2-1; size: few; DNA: TGTGCCAGCAGTGAATTATGGGGAGGCGCCCACAATGAGCAGTTCTTC; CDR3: CASSELWGGAHNEQFF
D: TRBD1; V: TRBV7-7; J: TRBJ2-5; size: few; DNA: TGTGCTAGCAGCTTACAGGGGGCCGGGCAAGAGACCCAGTACTTC; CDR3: CASSLQGAGQETQYF
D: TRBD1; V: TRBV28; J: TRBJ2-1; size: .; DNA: TGTGCCAGCAGTCACAGGGGGCCCCACAATGAGCAGTTCTTC; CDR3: CASSHRGPHNEQFF
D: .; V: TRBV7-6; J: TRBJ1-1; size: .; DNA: TGTGCCAGCAGCTGGGGTAGACAAGTGAACACTGAAGCTTTCTTT; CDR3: CASSWGRQVNTEAFF
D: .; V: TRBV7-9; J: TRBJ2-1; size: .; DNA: TGTGCTAGCAGCCACCGGGGGGCAGTCTCCTACAATGAGCAGTTCTTC; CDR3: CASSHRGAVSYNEQFF
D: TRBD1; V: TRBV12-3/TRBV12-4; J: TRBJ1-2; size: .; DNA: TGTGCCAGCAGTTTAGTAACGACAGGGATCTATGGCTACACCTTC; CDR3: CASSLVTTGIYGYTF
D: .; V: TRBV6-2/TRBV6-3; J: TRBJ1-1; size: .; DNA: TGTGCCAGCAGTTACGGCGGCACCGTTCCCACTGAAGCTTTCTTT; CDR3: CASSYGGTVPTEAFF
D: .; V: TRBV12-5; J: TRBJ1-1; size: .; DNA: TGTGCTAGTGGCCTCCGGACCGTGAACACTGAAGCTTTCTTT; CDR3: CASGLRTVNTEAFF
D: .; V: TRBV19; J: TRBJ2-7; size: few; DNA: TGTGCCAGTATCGGAGGGGAGGTTCCCTACGAGCAGTACTTC; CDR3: CASIGGEVPYEQYF
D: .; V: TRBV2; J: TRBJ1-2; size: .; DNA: TGTGCCAGCAAACAGCTCCGGGGCTACACCTTC; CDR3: CASKQLRGYTF
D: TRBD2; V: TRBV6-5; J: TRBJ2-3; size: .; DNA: TGTGCCAGCAGTTATTCAAGCGGGGGGCTAGATACGCAGTATTTT; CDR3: CASSYSSGGLDTQYF